This T cell receptor (beta chain) was found in a study of blood T cells in healthy people across ages. In terms of origin and age, donors were healthy Caucasian individuals from Russia aged roughly 6 to 95. It was with a sample-barcoded 5' primer and a J-beta primer mix that a second PCR of roughly 7 to 12 cycles was run. TCRdb itself ran the 5' RACE reads through MiXCR, one entry per CDR3 protein. The sample yields about 840,000 distinct CDR3 sequences, roughly 29% seen once. Germline V gives CDR1 SEHNR, CDR2 FQNEAQ (reference sequence). This CDR3 has 13 amino acids. Trimming took 3 bases from V and 10 from J, leaving 12 bases between them. These data also featured in a second study, about T cells of mothers and their children.

The chain recombines TRBV7-9 with TRBJ2-2; unclear D gene. The sample consisted of blood. The clonotype comes from a woman in her thirties or forties in good health. The CDR3 reads CASSLDAAVELFF. Written as DNA, the CDR3 is TGTGCCAGCAGCTTGGACGCCGCCGTGGAGCTGTTTTTT.